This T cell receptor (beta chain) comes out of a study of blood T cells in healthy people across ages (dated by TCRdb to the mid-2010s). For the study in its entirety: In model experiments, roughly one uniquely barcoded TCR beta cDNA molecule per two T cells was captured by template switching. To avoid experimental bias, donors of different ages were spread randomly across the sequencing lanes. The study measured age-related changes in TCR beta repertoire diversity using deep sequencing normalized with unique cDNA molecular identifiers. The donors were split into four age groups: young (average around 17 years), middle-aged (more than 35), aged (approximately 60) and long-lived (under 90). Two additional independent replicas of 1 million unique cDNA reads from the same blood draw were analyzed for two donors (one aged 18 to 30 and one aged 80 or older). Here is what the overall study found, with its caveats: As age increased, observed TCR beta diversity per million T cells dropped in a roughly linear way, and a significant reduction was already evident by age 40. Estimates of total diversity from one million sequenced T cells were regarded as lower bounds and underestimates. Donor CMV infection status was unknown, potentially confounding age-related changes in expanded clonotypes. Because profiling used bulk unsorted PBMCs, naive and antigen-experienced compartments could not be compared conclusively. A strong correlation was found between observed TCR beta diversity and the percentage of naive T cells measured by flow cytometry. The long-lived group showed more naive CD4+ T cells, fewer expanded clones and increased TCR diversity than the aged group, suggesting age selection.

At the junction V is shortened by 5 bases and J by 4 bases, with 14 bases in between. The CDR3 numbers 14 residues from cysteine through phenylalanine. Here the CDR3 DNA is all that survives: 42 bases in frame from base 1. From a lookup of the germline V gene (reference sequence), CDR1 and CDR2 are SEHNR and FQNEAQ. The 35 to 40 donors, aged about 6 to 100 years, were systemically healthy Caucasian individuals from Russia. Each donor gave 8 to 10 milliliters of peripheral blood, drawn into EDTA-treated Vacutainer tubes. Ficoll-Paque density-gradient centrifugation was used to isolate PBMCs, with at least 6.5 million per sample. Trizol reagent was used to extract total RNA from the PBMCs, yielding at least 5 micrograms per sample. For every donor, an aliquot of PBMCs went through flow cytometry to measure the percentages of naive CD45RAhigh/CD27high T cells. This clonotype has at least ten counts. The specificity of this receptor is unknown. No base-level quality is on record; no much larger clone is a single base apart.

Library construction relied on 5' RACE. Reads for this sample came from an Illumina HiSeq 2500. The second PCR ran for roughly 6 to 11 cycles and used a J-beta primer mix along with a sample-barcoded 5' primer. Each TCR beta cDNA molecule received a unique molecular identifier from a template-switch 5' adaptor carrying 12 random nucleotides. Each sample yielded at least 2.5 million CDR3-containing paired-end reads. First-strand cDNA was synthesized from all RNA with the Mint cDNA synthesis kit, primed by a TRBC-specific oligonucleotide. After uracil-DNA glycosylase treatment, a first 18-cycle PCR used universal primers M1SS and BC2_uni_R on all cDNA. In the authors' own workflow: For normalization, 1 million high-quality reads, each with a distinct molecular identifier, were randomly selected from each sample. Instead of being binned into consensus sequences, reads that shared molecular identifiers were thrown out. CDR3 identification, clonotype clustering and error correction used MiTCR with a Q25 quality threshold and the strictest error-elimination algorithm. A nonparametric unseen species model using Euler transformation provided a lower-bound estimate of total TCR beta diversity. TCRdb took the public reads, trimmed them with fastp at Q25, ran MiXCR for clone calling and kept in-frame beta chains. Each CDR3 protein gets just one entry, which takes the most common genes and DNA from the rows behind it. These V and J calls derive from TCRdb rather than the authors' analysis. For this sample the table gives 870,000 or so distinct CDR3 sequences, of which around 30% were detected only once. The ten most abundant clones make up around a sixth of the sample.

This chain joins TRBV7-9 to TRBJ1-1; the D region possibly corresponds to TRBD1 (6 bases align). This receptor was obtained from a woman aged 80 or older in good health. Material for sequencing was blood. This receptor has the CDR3 CASSAQGFSTEAFF. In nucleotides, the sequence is TGTGCCAGCAGCGCCCAGGGGTTCAGCACTGAAGCTTTCTTT.